Below, 20 T cell receptor beta chains from the same sample are listed, as sequenced in a study of CD8+CD57+ T cells in acquired aplastic anemia. TCR beta VDJ and CDR3 were profiled, and genomic DNA was the template. Via MiXCR, TCRdb re-called the reads, giving one row per CDR3 protein. The profile covers around 400,000 distinct CDR3 sequences, with roughly 64% appearing a single time and more than 3.5% taken by the ten largest. The sample was sorted CD4+, CD8+, or CD8+CD57+ T cells (not recorded which) from PBMCs. The receptors here all came from a human donor in good health, serving as a control.

This clonotype showed up many times. The chain has TRBV29-1 and TRBJ2-5, with 9 positions matching TRBD1. Germline CDR1 reads SQVTM; CDR2 reads ANQGSEA. After removal of 7 bases from V and 1 base from J, the junction contained 7 bases not matched to a gene. The CDR3 contains 14 residues. The CDR3 sequence is CSAATGGRQETQYF. CDR3 sequence (DNA): TGCAGCGCCGCAACAGGGGGCCGCCAAGAGACCCAGTACTTC.

V usage is TRBV20-1 and J usage is TRBJ1-4, with D possibly TRBD1 on 5 matching bases. Germline assignment: CDR1 DFQATT and CDR2 SNEGSKA (reference sequence). V was pared by 4 bases and J by 5 bases, with 20 bases between. This CDR3 has 16 amino acids. The CDR3 nucleotides read TGCAGTGCTATGGGGGGTAGCGGGGCCTACAATGAAAAACTGTTTTTT. Translation: CSAMGGSGAYNEKLFF.

The chain links TRBV20-1 to TRBJ1-2; D is perhaps TRBD1 (5 bases). The CDR3 length is 12 residues. Germline CDR1 reads DFQATT; CDR2 reads SNEGSKA (reference sequence). V was trimmed by 6 bases and J by 8 bases, leaving 16 bases between them. CDR3 bases: TGCAGTGCCACTCCGGGACTAGCGGGCTACACCTTC. This encodes CSATPGLAGYTF.

This clonotype was observed a few times. A much larger clone lies a single base off, so this may be a read error. The chain has TRBV11-2 and TRBJ1-1; D may be TRBD1 (6 bases). This CDR3 has 14 residues. V was cut by 5 bases and J by 7 bases, with 17 bases left in between. Looked up from germline, CDR1 is SGHAT and CDR2 is FQNNGV. The CDR3 DNA follows: TGTGCCAGCAGCCCGGGACACCTAGGGATTGAAGCTTTCTTT. Residues: CASSPGHLGIEAFF. Full variable domain (outside the CDR3, taken from reference TRBV11-2 and TRBJ1-1): EAGVAQSPRYKIIEKRQSVAFWCNPISGHATLYWYQQILGQGPKLLIQFQNNGVVDDSQLPKDRFSAERLKGVDSTLKIQPAKLEDSAVYLCASSPGHLGIEAFFGQGTRLTVV.

This chain connects TRBV12-5 to TRBJ1-1, with D uncertain. Germline values: CDR1 LGHNT, CDR2 FRNRAP. There are 11 residues in the CDR3. V lost 6 bases to trimming and J lost 3 bases, with 5 bases between them. Written as DNA, the CDR3 is TGTGCTAGTGGGTGCGACACTGAAGCTTTCTTT. This sequence encodes CASGCDTEAFF.

The genes are TRBV19 and TRBJ2-6; D gene uncertain. Germline CDR1 LNHDA, CDR2 SQIVND (reference sequence). The length of the CDR3 is 16 residues. Between the trimmed V and J ends, which lost 10 bases and 17 bases, there was a span of 33 bases. CDR3 sequence: CAITPGHGWAANIMTF. The CDR3 region has the DNA TGTGCCATTACCCCTGGGCATGGGTGGGCTGCAAACATCATGACTTTC.

Concerning this clonotype: The CDR3 ends on some other residue instead of the conserved phenylalanine or tryptophan, so this is likely a read error. The DNA is left out, because the CDR3 cannot be placed on it with certainty; the CDR3 is given as TCRdb lists it. The chain joins TRBV20-1 to TRBJ2-1. The CDR3 has 10 residues if both end residues are counted. Germline V gene lookup returns CDR1 DFQATT and CDR2 SNEGSKA (reference sequence). The CDR3 sequence: CSAGQPSAGL.

This clonotype has only a few counts. The J gene is TRBJ1-1, the V gene TRBV29-1; D unclear. Between the trimmed V and J ends, which lost 5 bases and 6 bases, there was a span of 10 bases. The CDR3 has 11 residues. The germline CDR1 and CDR2 sequences are SQVTM and ANQGSEA. The chain's CDR3 is CSVSNGPEAFF. In nucleotides, the CDR3 is TGCAGCGTTAGCAACGGCCCTGAAGCTTTCTTT. Variable domain in full (rest from reference TRBV29-1 and TRBJ1-1): SAVISQKPSRDICQRGTSLTIQCQVDSQVTMMFWYRQQPGQSLTLIATANQGSEATYESGFVIDKFPISRPNLTFSTLTVSNMSPEDSSIYLCSVSNGPEAFFGQGTRLTVV.

The chain carries TRBV20-1 and TRBJ2-6; D unclear. The germline gives CDR1 DFQATT, CDR2 SNEGSKA (reference sequence). This CDR3 is built from 18 residues. Trimming removed 3 bases from V and 2 bases from J, with 20 bases in between. CDR3 in amino acids: CSASLSVNETPGANVLTF. The CDR3 DNA follows: TGCAGTGCTAGTCTCAGCGTTAATGAAACGCCTGGGGCCAACGTCCTGACTTTC.

The chain joins TRBV7-6 to TRBJ1-1; D may be TRBD1 (5 bases). V gave up 6 bases and J gave up 14 bases, with 28 bases separating them. CDR1 and CDR2 (germline): SGHVS, FNYEAQ. This CDR3 contains 15 residues. The CDR3 protein is CASSETPGVGTESFF. CDR3 DNA sequence: TGTGCCAGCAGTGAAACTCCGGGGGTGGGAACGGAGTCCTTCTTT.

This clonotype was detected a few times. The chain has TRBV7-8 and TRBJ2-7, with TRBD2 matching 8 bases. V was pared by 0 bases and J by 1 base, with 2 bases of the junction left unmatched. The CDR3 has 15 residues. CDR1 is SGHVS and CDR2 is FQNEAQ in the germline V gene. The CDR3 region is CASSLAAGGSYEQYF. DNA for the CDR3: TGTGCCAGCAGCTTAGCGGCGGGAGGATCCTACGAGCAGTACTTC. Complete variable domain (other parts from reference TRBV7-8 and TRBJ2-7): GAGVSQSPRYKVAKRGQDVALRCDPISGHVSLFWYQQALGQGPEFLTYFQNEAQLDKSGLPSDRFFAERPEGSVSTLKIQRTQQEDSAVYLCASSLAAGGSYEQYFGPGTRLTVT.

This clonotype was observed once. This chain links TRBV12-3 or TRBV12-4 with TRBJ2-1; TRBD2 matches at 13 bases. This CDR3 region has 15 residues. The V and J ends lost 6 bases and 5 bases, in that order; junction bases with no gene match: 4. The DNA of the CDR3 is TGTGCCAGCAGCCCCGGGACTAGCGGGAACAATGAGCAGTTCTTC. This translates into CASSPGTSGNNEQFF.

The V and J genes are TRBV20-1 and TRBJ1-4; TRBD1 is a possible D gene (5 bases). Germline loops: CDR1 DFQATT, CDR2 SNEGSKA (reference sequence). This CDR3 has 14 residues. V was shortened by 1 base and J by 9 bases, with 15 bases between the two germline ends. The CDR3 here is CSARGPGCHQKLFF. CDR3 nucleotides: TGCAGTGCTAGAGGACCAGGGTGTCACCAAAAACTGTTTTTT.

This rearrangement joins TRBV7-9 to TRBJ2-7; 10 nucleotides align to TRBD2. The CDR3 runs 17 residues. The V gene end was trimmed by 4 bases and the J gene end by 3 bases; junction bases not matched to a gene: 12. Germline V gene data show CDR1 as SEHNR and CDR2 as FQNEAQ (reference sequence). CDR3 region: CASSSQGTSGGDYEQYF. CDR3 DNA sequence: TGTGCCAGCAGCTCACAAGGGACAAGCGGGGGGGACTACGAGCAGTACTTC.

Points on this clonotype: One junction end disagrees with the germline gene, perhaps due to a read error. The chain combines TRBV9 with TRBJ2-2, with 8 bases aligning to TRBD1. The CDR3 is 14 amino acids. Germline loops: CDR1 SGDLS, CDR2 YYNGEE. This chain's CDR3 is CASSVGDRGTDELF. CDR3 DNA sequence: TGTGCCAGCAGCGTTGGAGACAGGGGCACCGACGAGCTTTTT.

V and J are TRBV12-3 or TRBV12-4 and TRBJ2-7, with 7 bases matching TRBD1. Trimming took 5 bases from V and 3 from J; bases not matched to a gene: 4. The CDR3 consists of 13 residues. CDR3 protein: CASSTGQVYEQYF. The DNA of the CDR3 is TGTGCCAGCAGTACCGGACAGGTCTACGAGCAGTACTTC.

This clonotype has a count of ten or more. V is TRBV19 and J is TRBJ2-2; 11 bases line up with TRBD1. Germline assignment: CDR1 LNHDA and CDR2 SQIVND (reference sequence). The CDR3 loop spans 17 amino acids. After removal of 5 bases from V and 6 bases from J, the junction contained 11 bases not matched to a gene. The CDR3 DNA reads as TGTGCCAGTAGTGAAAGGACAGGGGGCGGTTTTTCCGGGGAGCTGTTTTTT. Its protein product is CASSERTGGGFSGELFF.

Ten or more counts support this clonotype. The J gene is TRBJ2-7, the V gene TRBV11-2; D possibly corresponds to TRBD2 (5 bases). V gave up 7 bases and J gave up 2 bases, with 15 bases separating them. Germline V CDR1 and CDR2: SGHAT, FQNNGV. This CDR3 is built from 14 residues. This CDR3 reads CASTSTGITYEQYF. In nucleotides, the CDR3 is TGTGCCAGCACATCAACCGGGATTACCTACGAGCAGTACTTC. Supplemented by reference TRBV11-2 and TRBJ2-7, the full variable domain reads EAGVAQSPRYKIIEKRQSVAFWCNPISGHATLYWYQQILGQGPKLLIQFQNNGVVDDSQLPKDRFSAERLKGVDSTLKIQPAKLEDSAVYLCASTSTGITYEQYFGPGTRLTVT.

V is TRBV11-3 and J is TRBJ1-4; D may be TRBD1 (5 bases). The CDR3 loop spans 14 amino acids. Germline CDR1 and CDR2: SGHNT and YENEEA. V lost 5 bases to trimming and J lost 11 bases, with 18 bases between them. CDR3 residues: CASSRRTGGGKLFF. The CDR3 DNA reads as TGTGCCAGCAGCCGGAGAACTGGCGGGGGTAAACTGTTTTTT.

Regarding this clonotype: This clone may be a read error of a much larger clone one base away. The chain couples TRBV7-8 to TRBJ1-1; no clear D gene. This CDR3 is 13 amino acids long. CDR1 SGHVS and CDR2 FQNEAQ come from the germline V gene. CDR3 residues: CANSLVQNTEAFF. The CDR3 nucleotides read TGTGCCAACAGCTTAGTACAGAACACTGAAGCTTTCTTT. The entire variable domain, with the rest obtained from reference TRBV7-8 and TRBJ1-1, is as follows: GAGVSQSPRYKVAKRGQDVALRCDPISGHVSLFWYQQALGQGPEFLTYFQNEAQLDKSGLPSDRFFAERPEGSVSTLKIQRTQQEDSAVYLCANSLVQNTEAFFGQGTRLTVV.